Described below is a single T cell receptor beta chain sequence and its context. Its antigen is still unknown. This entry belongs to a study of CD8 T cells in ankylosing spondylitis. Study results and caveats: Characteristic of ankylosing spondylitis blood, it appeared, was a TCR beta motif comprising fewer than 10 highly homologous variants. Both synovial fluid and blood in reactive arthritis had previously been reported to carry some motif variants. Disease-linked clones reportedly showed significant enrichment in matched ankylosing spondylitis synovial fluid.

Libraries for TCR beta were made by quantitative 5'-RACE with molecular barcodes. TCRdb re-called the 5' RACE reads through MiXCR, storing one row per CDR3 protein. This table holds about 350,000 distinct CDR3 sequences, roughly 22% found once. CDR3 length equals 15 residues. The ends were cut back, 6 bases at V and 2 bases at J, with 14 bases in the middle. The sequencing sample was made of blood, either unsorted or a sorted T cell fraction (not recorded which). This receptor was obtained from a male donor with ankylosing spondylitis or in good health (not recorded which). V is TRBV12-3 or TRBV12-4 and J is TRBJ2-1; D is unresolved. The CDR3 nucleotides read TGTGCCAGCAGCCCCCGCGAGAACCCCTACAATGAGCAGTTCTTC. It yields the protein CASSPRENPYNEQFF.